The 25 T cell receptor beta chains listed next were all sequenced from one sample in a study of OX40 agonist ivuxolimab in advanced cancers. The data were produced by immunoSEQ multiplex PCR, yet TCRdb's version contains in-frame clones alone and is incomplete. The sample has 30,000 to 50,000 clones; 85% to 90% are singletons. The source was CD4+ or CD8+ T cells sorted from blood, collected in a trial of the OX40 agonist ivuxolimab. Source of these receptors: an adult with an advanced solid tumor such as melanoma, head and neck, liver or kidney cancer.

The chain uses TRBV19 and TRBJ2-3, with D unclear. CDR3 length equals 12 residues. V lost 4 bases to trimming and J lost 3 bases, with 5 bases between them. The V gene's germline CDR1 is LNHDA and CDR2 SQIVND (reference sequence). The CDR3 loop is CASSTGTDTQYF. The CDR3 bases are TGTGCCAGTAGTACTGGAACAGATACGCAGTATTTT.

The rearrangement joins TRBV6-6 to TRBJ1-3; D unresolved. Trimming shortened V by 6 bases and J by 11 bases, and 17 bases separated the two germline ends. CDR3 length: 13 residues. Germline values: CDR1 MNHNY, CDR2 SVGAGI (reference sequence). The CDR3 spells CASRSEVILAIYF. CDR3 coding DNA: TGTGCCAGCAGGTCGGAAGTAATACTAGCCATATATTTT.

The V call is TRBV29-1, the J call TRBJ1-3; perhaps TRBD1 as D (5 bases). Trimming stripped 6 bases from V and 0 bases from J, with 12 bases between. This CDR3 spans 14 amino acids. Germline CDR1 reads SQVTM; CDR2 reads ANQGSEA. As DNA, the CDR3 is TGCAGCGTGGGAGGGGACCGCTCTGGAAACACCATATATTTT. It specifies CSVGGDRSGNTIYF. The variable domain in full, with the rest retrieved from reference TRBV29-1 and TRBJ1-3, is SAVISQKPSRDICQRGTSLTIQCQVDSQVTMMFWYRQQPGQSLTLIATANQGSEATYESGFVIDKFPISRPNLTFSTLTVSNMSPEDSSIYLCSVGGDRSGNTIYFGEGSWLTVV.

This rearrangement joins TRBV2 to TRBJ1-6; D might be TRBD1 (5 bases). The V end was cut by 8 bases, the J end by 11 bases, with 22 bases between. The germline CDR1 and CDR2 sequences are SNHLY and FYNNEI. The CDR3 runs 15 residues. The CDR3 loop is CASSPSPGKNAPLHF. The CDR3 nucleotides are TGTGCCAGCTCCCCGAGTCCAGGGAAGAACGCACCCCTCCACTTT.

The genes are TRBV11-3 and TRBJ1-5; unclear D gene. The CDR3 runs to 15 residues. Trimming stripped 1 base from V and 6 bases from J, with 13 bases between. CDR1 and CDR2 from the germline V gene are SGHNT and YENEEA. The DNA for the CDR3 is TGTGCCAGCAGCTTAGTTTCGGGAGTGGGTCAGCCCCAGCATTTT. Amino acids: CASSLVSGVGQPQHF.

The chain uses TRBV18 and TRBJ1-4, with D hard to call. The ends were cut back, 0 bases at V and 7 bases at J, with 9 bases in the middle. The CDR3 covers 14 residues. CDR1 is KGHSH and CDR2 is LQKENI in the germline V gene. In nucleotides, the CDR3 is TGTGCCAGCTCACCACCGAGCGGTACTGAAAAACTGTTTTTT. It specifies CASSPPSGTEKLFF.

V usage is TRBV6-1 and J usage is TRBJ2-2; 7 bases are shared with TRBD1. Trimming at V came to 4 bases and at J to 5 bases, leaving 10 bases not matched to a gene. Germline lookup yields CDR1 MNHNS and CDR2 SASEGT. The CDR3 has 16 amino acids. The chain's CDR3 is CASSVGQGDWTGELFF. The CDR3 DNA reads TGTGCCAGCAGTGTTGGTCAGGGGGATTGGACCGGGGAGCTGTTTTTT.

The chain links TRBV28 to TRBJ1-2; D might be TRBD1 (6 bases). This CDR3 has 16 amino acids. CDR1 and CDR2 (germline): MDHEN, SYDVKM. V was cut by 7 bases and J by 1 base, with 19 bases left in between. In DNA form, the CDR3 reads TGTGCCAGCACCCTGGGGGGGGCCACCCTTAACTATGGCTACACCTTC. Its protein product is CASTLGGATLNYGYTF.

This rearrangement joins TRBV7-6 to TRBJ2-7; D not resolved. The V gene lost 3 bases and the J gene lost 0 bases, with 9 bases spanning the gap. Germline CDR1 reads SGHVS; CDR2 reads FNYEAQ. There are 14 residues in the CDR3. CDR3 sequence reads: CASSLGDNSYEQYF. CDR3 nucleotides: TGTGCCAGCAGCTTGGGCGACAACTCCTACGAGCAGTACTTC.

The rearrangement links TRBV19 to TRBJ1-2; perhaps TRBD1 as D (6 bases). The CDR3 runs to 13 residues. In germline, CDR1 is LNHDA, CDR2 SQIVND (reference sequence). V lost 10 bases to trimming and J lost 1 base, with 13 bases between them. In nucleotides, the CDR3 is TGTGCCACCCGCCGGACAGATAACTATGGCTACACCTTC. It translates to CATRRTDNYGYTF.

The chain uses TRBV10-3 and TRBJ2-7, with D hard to call. The V gene lost 0 bases and the J gene lost 3 bases, with 12 bases spanning the gap. Germline V CDR1 and CDR2: ENHRY, SYGVKD. The CDR3 spans 15 residues. Here the CDR3 DNA reads TGTGCCATCAGTGAGTCGATCGGGCAAGACTACGAGCAGTACTTC. Amino acids: CAISESIGQDYEQYF.

The chain links TRBV20-1 to TRBJ2-7; D unclear. CDR1 is DFQATT, CDR2 SNEGSKA, per germline (reference sequence). CDR3 length: 11 amino acids. The V gene lost 4 bases and the J gene lost 7 bases, with 11 bases spanning the gap. The CDR3 is CSATDKGEQYF. The DNA of the CDR3 is TGCAGTGCTACCGACAAGGGAGAGCAGTACTTC.

CDR3 coding DNA: TGTGCCAGCAGCTTACTGGGGCCCAGCTCTGGAAACACCATATATTTT. Translating it yields CASSLLGPSSGNTIYF. The genes are TRBV7-3 and TRBJ1-3; possible D gene TRBD1, 5 bases. V was cut by 2 bases and J by 0 bases, with 11 bases left in between. Germline CDR1 and CDR2: SGHTA and FQGTGA. The CDR3 has 16 amino acids.

The chain is built from TRBV6-5 and TRBJ2-3, with D perhaps assigned TRBD1 or TRBD2 (5 bases each). Per the germline V gene, CDR1 is MNHEY and CDR2 is SVGAGI. With 6 bases removed from V and 3 bases from J, the gap between germline ends came to 7 bases. This CDR3 is built from 12 residues. CDR3 in DNA: TGTGCCAGCAGGGGGACGACAGATACGCAGTATTTT. Amino acid sequence: CASRGTTDTQYF.

The rearrangement uses TRBV5-1 and TRBJ2-7, with a possible D match to TRBD2 (6 bases). V was trimmed by 5 bases and J by 2 bases, leaving 17 bases between them. The CDR3 runs 15 residues. The germline gives CDR1 SGHRS, CDR2 YFSETQ. Here the CDR3 DNA reads TGCGCCAGCAGACTCGGTGGAGGGAACACCTACGAGCAGTACTTC. Translating gives CASRLGGGNTYEQYF.

The chain joins TRBV5-1 to TRBJ2-7; D not resolved. The germline V and J ends were trimmed by 4 bases and 4 bases, with 18 bases remaining between them. The length of the CDR3 is 15 residues. Germline assignment: CDR1 SGHRS and CDR2 YFSETQ. CDR3 coding DNA: TGCGCCAGCAGCCCAGACACAGAGCGATTTTACGAGCAGTACTTC. As protein: CASSPDTERFYEQYF.

The chain carries TRBV7-2 and TRBJ2-7; 7 nucleotides match TRBD2. V shed 5 bases, J shed 2 bases, and the junction held 12 bases outside the gene matches. Germline V CDR1 and CDR2: SGHTA, FQGNSA. This CDR3 contains 16 residues. As DNA, the CDR3 is TGTGCCAGCAGCGTCACTAGTGGGGGGGGACCCTACGAGCAGTACTTC. Translation gives CASSVTSGGGPYEQYF.

The chain is built from TRBV11-2 and TRBJ1-1; a weak D match, TRBD1 (6 bases). The length of the CDR3 is 14 residues. The germline CDR1 and CDR2 sequences are SGHAT and FQNNGV. Trimming took off 3 bases at V and 0 bases at J, with 8 bases between the two ends. As DNA, the CDR3 is TGTGCCAGCAGCTTCAGGGGTCTGAACACTGAAGCTTTCTTT. Translation: CASSFRGLNTEAFF.

The genes are TRBV10-1 and TRBJ2-5, with TRBD2 matching over 8 bases. Germline values: CDR1 WNHNN, CDR2 SYGVQD (reference sequence). The V segment lost 5 bases and the J segment 9 bases; nucleotides outside the gene matches: 14. CDR3 size: 15 residues. CDR3 nucleotide sequence: TGCGCCAGCAGTCCGGGGGGGACTACCGTGAGGGCCCAGTACTTC. This sequence encodes CASSPGGTTVRAQYF.

The chain carries TRBV6-1 and TRBJ2-7, with D possibly matching TRBD2 (6 bases). This CDR3 has 13 residues. Germline V gene data show CDR1 as MNHNS and CDR2 as SASEGT. V gave up 6 bases and J gave up 3 bases, with 12 bases separating them. CDR3: CASRSGGIYEQYF. The CDR3 DNA follows: TGTGCCAGCAGGAGTGGGGGGATCTACGAGCAGTACTTC.

The gene calls are TRBV5-1 and TRBJ2-1, with D uncertain. The length of the CDR3 is 15 residues. Trimming stripped 7 bases from V and 0 bases from J, with 14 bases between. Germline lookup yields CDR1 SGHRS and CDR2 YFSETQ. This chain's CDR3 is CASCVFPSSYNEQFF. CDR3 in DNA: TGCGCCAGCTGCGTCTTCCCTAGCTCCTACAATGAGCAGTTCTTC.

The chain employs TRBV5-1 and TRBJ2-2; 12 bases agree with TRBD2. The CDR3 has 16 amino acids. In germline, CDR1 is SGHRS, CDR2 YFSETQ. Losses at the gene ends were 8 bases for V and 4 bases for J; bases not matched to a gene: 9. CDR3 in DNA: TGCGCCAGTCACACCGGGACTAGCGGGCCCACCGGGGAGCTGTTTTTT. Translating it yields CASHTGTSGPTGELFF.

The chain carries TRBV7-3 and TRBJ2-5; no clear D. Trimming took 4 bases from V and 4 from J, leaving 10 bases between them. The CDR3 is 13 residues long. Per germline, CDR1 SGHTA and CDR2 FQGTGA. CDR3 sequence reads: CASSSDGGETQYF. In DNA, the CDR3 is TGTGCCAGCAGCTCGGACGGTGGAGAGACCCAGTACTTC.

The chain is built from TRBV7-9 and TRBJ2-7; perhaps TRBD1 as D (5 bases). The V gene's germline CDR1 is SEHNR and CDR2 FQNEAQ (reference sequence). The CDR3 is 15 residues long. The V and J ends lost 1 base and 3 bases respectively, with 13 bases between them. CDR3 sequence reads: CASSLGARADYEQYF. CDR3 DNA sequence: TGTGCCAGCAGCTTAGGGGCCAGGGCAGACTACGAGCAGTACTTC.

The J gene is TRBJ2-3, the V gene TRBV27; possibly TRBD1 for D (6 bases). Germline values: CDR1 MNHEY, CDR2 SMNVEV (reference sequence). CDR3 length equals 14 residues. Trimming pared 7 bases from V and 3 bases from J, leaving 14 bases between. CDR3 bases: TGTGCCAGCACTACCATAACAGGGACAGATACGCAGTATTTT. It encodes CASTTITGTDTQYF.